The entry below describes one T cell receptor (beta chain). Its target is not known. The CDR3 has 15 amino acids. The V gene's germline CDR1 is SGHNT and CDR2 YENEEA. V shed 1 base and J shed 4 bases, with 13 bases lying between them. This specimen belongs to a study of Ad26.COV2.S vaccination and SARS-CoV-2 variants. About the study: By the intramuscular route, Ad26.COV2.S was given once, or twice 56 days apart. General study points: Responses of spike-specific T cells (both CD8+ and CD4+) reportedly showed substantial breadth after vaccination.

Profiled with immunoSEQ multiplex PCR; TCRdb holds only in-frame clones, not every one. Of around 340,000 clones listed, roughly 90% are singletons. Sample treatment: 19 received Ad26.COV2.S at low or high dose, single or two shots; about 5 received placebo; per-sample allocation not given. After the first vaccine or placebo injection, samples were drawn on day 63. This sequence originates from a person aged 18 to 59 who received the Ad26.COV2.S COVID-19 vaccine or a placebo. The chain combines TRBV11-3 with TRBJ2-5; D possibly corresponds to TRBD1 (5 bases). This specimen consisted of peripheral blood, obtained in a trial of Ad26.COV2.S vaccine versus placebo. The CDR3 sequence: CASSLGGQRGETQYF. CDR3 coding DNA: TGTGCCAGCAGCTTAGGAGGACAACGAGGAGAGACCCAGTACTTC.